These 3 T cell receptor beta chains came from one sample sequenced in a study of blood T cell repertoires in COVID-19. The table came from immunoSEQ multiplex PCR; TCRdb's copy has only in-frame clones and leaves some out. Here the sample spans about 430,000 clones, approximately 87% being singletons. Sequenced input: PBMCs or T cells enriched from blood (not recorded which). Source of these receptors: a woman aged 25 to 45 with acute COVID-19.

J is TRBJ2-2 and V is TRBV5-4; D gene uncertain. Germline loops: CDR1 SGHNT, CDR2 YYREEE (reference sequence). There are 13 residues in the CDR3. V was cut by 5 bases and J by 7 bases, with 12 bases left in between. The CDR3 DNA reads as TGTGCCAGCAGGTCAGACTTCGGCGGGGAGCTGTTTTTT. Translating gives CASRSDFGGELFF.

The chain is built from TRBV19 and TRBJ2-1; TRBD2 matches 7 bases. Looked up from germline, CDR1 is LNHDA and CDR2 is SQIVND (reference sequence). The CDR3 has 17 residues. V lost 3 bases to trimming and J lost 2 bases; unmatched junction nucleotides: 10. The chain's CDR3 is CASSILGLGPTYNEQFF. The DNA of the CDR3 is TGTGCCAGTAGTATCCTTGGACTAGGGCCCACCTACAATGAGCAGTTCTTC.

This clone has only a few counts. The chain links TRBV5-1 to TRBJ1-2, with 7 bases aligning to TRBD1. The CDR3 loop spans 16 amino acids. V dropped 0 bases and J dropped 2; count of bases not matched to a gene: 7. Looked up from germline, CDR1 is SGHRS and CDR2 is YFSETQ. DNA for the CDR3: TGCGCCAGCAGCTTGGGGGACAGTGGCGCAAACTATGGCTACACCTTC. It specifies CASSLGDSGANYGYTF.